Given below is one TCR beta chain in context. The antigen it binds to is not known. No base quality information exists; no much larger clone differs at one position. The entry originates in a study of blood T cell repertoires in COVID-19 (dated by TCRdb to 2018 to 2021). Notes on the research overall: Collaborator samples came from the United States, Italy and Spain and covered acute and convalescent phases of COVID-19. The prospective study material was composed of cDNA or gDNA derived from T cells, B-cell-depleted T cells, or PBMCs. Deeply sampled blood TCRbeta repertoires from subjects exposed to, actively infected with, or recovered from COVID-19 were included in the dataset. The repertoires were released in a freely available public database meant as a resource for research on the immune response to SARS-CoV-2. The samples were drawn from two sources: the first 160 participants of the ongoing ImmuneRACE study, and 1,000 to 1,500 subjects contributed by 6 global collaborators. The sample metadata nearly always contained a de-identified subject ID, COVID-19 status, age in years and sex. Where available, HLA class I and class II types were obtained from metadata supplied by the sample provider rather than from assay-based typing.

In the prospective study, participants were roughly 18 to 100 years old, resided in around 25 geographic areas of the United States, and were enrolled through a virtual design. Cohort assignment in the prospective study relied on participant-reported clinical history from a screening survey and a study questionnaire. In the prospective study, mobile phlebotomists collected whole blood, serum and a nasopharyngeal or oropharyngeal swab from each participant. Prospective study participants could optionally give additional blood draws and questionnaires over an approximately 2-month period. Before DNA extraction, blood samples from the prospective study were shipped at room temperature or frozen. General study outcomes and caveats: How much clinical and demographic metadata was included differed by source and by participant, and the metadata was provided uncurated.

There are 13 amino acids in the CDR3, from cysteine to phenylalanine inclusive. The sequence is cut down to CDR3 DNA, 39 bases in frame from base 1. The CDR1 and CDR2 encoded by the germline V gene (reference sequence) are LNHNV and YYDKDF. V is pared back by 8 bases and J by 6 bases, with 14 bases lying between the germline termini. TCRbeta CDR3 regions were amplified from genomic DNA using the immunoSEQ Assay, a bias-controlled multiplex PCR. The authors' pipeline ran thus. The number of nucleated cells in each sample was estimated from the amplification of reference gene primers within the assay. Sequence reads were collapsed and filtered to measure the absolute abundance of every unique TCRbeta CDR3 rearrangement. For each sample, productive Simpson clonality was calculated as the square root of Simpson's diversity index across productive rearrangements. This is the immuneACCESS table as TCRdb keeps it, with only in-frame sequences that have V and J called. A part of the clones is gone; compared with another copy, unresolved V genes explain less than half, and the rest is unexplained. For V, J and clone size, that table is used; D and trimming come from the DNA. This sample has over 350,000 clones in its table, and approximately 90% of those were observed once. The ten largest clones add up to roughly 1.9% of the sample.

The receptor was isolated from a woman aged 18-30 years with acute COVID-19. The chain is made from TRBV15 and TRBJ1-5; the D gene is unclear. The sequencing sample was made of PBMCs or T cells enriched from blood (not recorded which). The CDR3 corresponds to CATSPGWPQPQHF. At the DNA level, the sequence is TGTGCCACCTCTCCCGGGTGGCCTCAGCCCCAGCATTTT.